This T cell receptor (beta chain) was identified during a study of CD8 T cells in ankylosing spondylitis. The study, taken as a whole, reports: For ankylosing spondylitis blood, a TCR beta motif of about eight highly homologous variants appeared characteristic.

TCRdb re-derived calls from the 5' RACE reads in MiXCR, one entry per CDR3 protein. This sample has more than 250,000 distinct CDR3 sequences; roughly 11% occur once, and the top ten carry roughly 9.5%. Turning to this clonotype: Its matching antigen is unknown.

The source material was blood, either unsorted or a sorted T cell fraction (not recorded which). This receptor was identified in a female donor with ankylosing spondylitis or in good health (not recorded which).

The CDR3 spells CASRTGRGSYNEQFF. CDR3 DNA sequence: TGTGCCAGCAGAACCGGGAGGGGATCCTACAATGAGCAGTTCTTC. The rearrangement links TRBV27 to TRBJ2-1, with 8 bases identical to TRBD2. In germline, CDR1 is MNHEY, CDR2 SMNVEV (reference sequence). V was pared by 6 bases and J by 1 base, with 5 bases of the junction left unmatched. CDR3 length: 15 amino acids.